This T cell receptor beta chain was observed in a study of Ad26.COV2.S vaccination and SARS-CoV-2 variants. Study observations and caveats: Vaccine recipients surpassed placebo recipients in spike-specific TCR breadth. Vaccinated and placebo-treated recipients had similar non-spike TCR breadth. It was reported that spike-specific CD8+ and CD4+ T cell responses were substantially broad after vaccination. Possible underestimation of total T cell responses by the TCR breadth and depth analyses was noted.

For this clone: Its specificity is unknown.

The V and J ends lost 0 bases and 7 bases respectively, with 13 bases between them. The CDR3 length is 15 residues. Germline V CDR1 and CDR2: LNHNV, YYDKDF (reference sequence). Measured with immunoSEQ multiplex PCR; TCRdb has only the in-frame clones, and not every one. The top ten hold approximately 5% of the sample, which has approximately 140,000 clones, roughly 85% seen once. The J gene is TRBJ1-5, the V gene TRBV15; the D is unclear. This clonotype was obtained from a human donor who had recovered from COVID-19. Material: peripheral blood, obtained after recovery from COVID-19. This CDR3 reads CATSREGVRGQPQHF. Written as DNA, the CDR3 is TGTGCCACCAGCAGAGAGGGAGTCCGCGGGCAGCCCCAGCATTTT.